The clone carrying this TCR beta chain was seen repeatedly, ten times or more. What it recognizes is unknown. This sample was included in a study of T cells after yellow fever vaccination. General study points: Weaker, the secondary response peaked sooner, at day 5 versus 15. After the booster, 96% of CD4 and about nine tenths of CD8 primary-response clones were re-detected. It was a small share of clonotypes that appeared in both CD4 and CD8 compartments.

Researchers made TCR cDNA using 5'RACE template switching, and this step added a universal primer site and UMIs. TCRdb called the 5' RACE reads again in MiXCR, with one record for every CDR3 protein. This sample has approximately 120,000 distinct CDR3 sequences, with nearly 7.5% found just once. The germline V gene has CDR1 MDHEN and CDR2 SYDVKM. The J segment lost 6 bases and the V segment lost 10 bases, leaving 5 bases of the junction unmatched. The CDR3 runs 11 residues. V usage is TRBV28 and J usage is TRBJ2-7, with 8 bases matching TRBD1. Sample: CD4+ T cells sorted from PBMCs, taken 9 to 11 days after the first yellow fever vaccination. The sequence came from a man aged 18 to 30 who received the YFV17D yellow fever vaccine. The CDR3 loop reads CATRQGLEQYV. CDR3 nucleotides: TGTGCCACCAGACAGGGGCTCGAGCAGTACGTC.